Below are 10 T cell receptor beta chains sequenced from a single sample in a study of radiotherapy plus CTLA-4 blockade in lung cancer. Libraries were prepared by immunoSEQ multiplex PCR; TCRdb keeps only in-frame clonotypes and omits some of them. This table holds about 110,000 clones, roughly 80% found once. The starting material was peripheral blood, obtained from a patient treated with radiotherapy plus ipilimumab. These TCRs come from a human donor with non-small cell lung cancer that progressed on radiotherapy plus ipilimumab. Some clones in this sample may be carry-over from other donors' samples.

The gene calls are TRBV11-1 and TRBJ2-2, with 8 positions matching TRBD2. Germline CDR1 SGHAT, CDR2 FQDESV (reference sequence). The junction had 9 bases not matched to a gene; V was cut back by 5 bases and J by 4 bases. This CDR3 region has 16 residues. This CDR3 reads CASSPGTSLLTGELFF. Here the CDR3 DNA reads TGTGCCAGCAGCCCCGGGACTAGTCTTCTCACCGGGGAGCTGTTTTTT.

The rearrangement links TRBV4-2 to TRBJ2-5, with 12 bases identical to TRBD2. The CDR3 runs to 17 residues. Germline lookup yields CDR1 LGHNA and CDR2 YNFKEQ. J gave up 3 bases and V 3 bases, and 8 bases lay outside the gene matches. The DNA for the CDR3 is TGTGCCAGCAGCCAGGTCTTCGGACTAGCGGGGAAAGAGACCCAGTACTTC. Translation gives CASSQVFGLAGKETQYF.

J is TRBJ2-7 and V is TRBV25-1; 10 bases align to TRBD1. The V gene end was trimmed by 3 bases and the J gene end by 3 bases; junction bases not matched to a gene: 2. This CDR3 has 14 residues. Germline V gene data show CDR1 as MGHDK and CDR2 as SYGVNS. The CDR3 loop is CASSDWDRGYEQYF. The CDR3 coding sequence is TGTGCCAGCAGTGATTGGGACAGGGGCTACGAGCAGTACTTC.

The chain employs TRBV2 and TRBJ2-5; TRBD1 is a possible D gene (5 bases). The ends were cut back, 8 bases at V and 2 bases at J, with 9 bases in the middle. The CDR3 extends over 12 amino acids. Germline CDR1 and CDR2: SNHLY and FYNNEI. DNA of the CDR3: TGTGCCAGCGGGGCTTTTCAAGAGACCCAGTACTTC. Translation: CASGAFQETQYF.

This chain links TRBV6-1 with TRBJ2-7; 10 bases are a match to TRBD2. The ends lost 6 bases at V and 4 bases at J; junction bases unmatched: 9. The CDR3 has 15 amino acids. Per the germline V gene, CDR1 is MNHNS and CDR2 is SASEGT. This CDR3 reads CASSSQLAGIYEQYF. The CDR3 nucleotides are TGTGCCAGCAGCTCCCAACTAGCGGGGATTTACGAGCAGTACTTC.

In its sample, this clone was seen once. This chain links TRBV5-1 with TRBJ1-1; unclear D gene. Trimming stripped 2 bases from V and 5 bases from J, with 16 bases between. There are 15 residues in the CDR3. The germline CDR1 and CDR2 sequences are SGHRS and YFSETQ. The CDR3 DNA reads TGCGCCAGCAGCTTTATCCCCCAGGCGGGGACTGAAGCTTTCTTT. Residues: CASSFIPQAGTEAFF.

V and J are TRBV9 and TRBJ1-5, with D possibly matching TRBD1 (5 bases). V gave up 4 bases and J gave up 3 bases, with 11 bases separating them. Germline CDR1 reads SGDLS; CDR2 reads YYNGEE. CDR3 length: 14 amino acids. CDR3 DNA sequence: TGTGCCAGCAGCTCCGGGACGACCAATCAGCCCCAGCATTTT. As protein: CASSSGTTNQPQHF.

The genes are TRBV25-1 and TRBJ1-1; 7 bases agree with TRBD1. From germline, CDR1 is MGHDK and CDR2 SYGVNS. Germline trimming cut 1 base from V and 4 bases from J; bases unmatched to any gene: 6. The CDR3 totals 15 residues. CDR3 DNA: TGTGCCAGCAGTGAATCCGGGACAGTTGCCACTGAAGCTTTCTTT. Its translation is CASSESGTVATEAFF.

The chain couples TRBV2 to TRBJ2-1, with 8 bases fitting TRBD1. Trimming took 6 bases from V and 6 from J; bases not matched to a gene: 10. The germline V gene encodes CDR1 SNHLY and CDR2 FYNNEI. The CDR3 length is 15 residues. The CDR3 sequence is CASRVQGAPFNEQFF. CDR3 DNA: TGTGCCAGCAGGGTTCAGGGGGCGCCTTTCAATGAGCAGTTCTTC.

The chain combines TRBV7-3 with TRBJ2-2, with D unclear. Germline values: CDR1 SGHTA, CDR2 FQGTGA. The V end lost 5 bases, the J end lost 1 base, and 8 bases lay between the germline ends. This CDR3 comprises 14 residues. The DNA for the CDR3 is TGTGCCAGCAGCCCAGTCGGGAACACCGGGGAGCTGTTTTTT. This encodes CASSPVGNTGELFF.